This TCR beta chain was sequenced during a study of shared clonotypes between healthy human individuals. Study-level findings and limits: An anticipated effect of sequencing depth on clonotype sharing among donors was recognized. Incompleteness in sorted-subset sequencing, despite large depth, was shown by rarefaction. Exclusively blood specimens were collected; tissue repertoires likely differ.

The CDR3 is made up of 15 amino acids. The V gene's germline CDR1 is LNHDA and CDR2 SQIVND (reference sequence). The V and J ends lost 6 bases and 4 bases respectively, with 17 bases between them. Turning to this clone: Its antigen is not identified.

Sequenced by immunoSEQ multiplex PCR; TCRdb stores in-frame clones only, minus some. Here the sample spans over 2 million clones, around 95% being singletons. Recent vaccinations or acute infections were absent in the healthy HIV-negative adult donors. The TCR was taken from a man between 18 and 29 years old in good health. The chain combines TRBV19 with TRBJ2-3, with D possibly TRBD2 on 5 matching bases. Sequencing was done on a sample of naive CD4+ T cells sorted from blood. As for subset: CD45RA+ positively selected. The CDR3 sequence: CASRPTRAGADTQYF. Written as DNA, the CDR3 is TGTGCCAGTAGACCTACTCGCGCGGGTGCAGATACGCAGTATTTT.